This record concerns one T cell receptor beta chain sequence. Its antigen remains unidentified. These data belong to a study of T cell responses to AZD1222 COVID-19 vaccine. General observations from the study: Most donors were white British, females outnumbered males, and clonal diversity was possibly underestimated. Nearly half of spike-specific TCRs reportedly target variant regions that are unmutated in the B.1.351 and B.1.1.7 variants.

Sequencing was performed with immunoSEQ multiplex PCR; in TCRdb, only in-frame clones are kept and a portion is missing. The table shows around 86,000 clones, with 90% occurring only once. V shed 2 bases and J shed 5 bases, with 2 bases lying between them. CDR3 length: 11 amino acids. Germline V gene lookup returns CDR1 MNHEY and CDR2 SVGAGI. The sample was peripheral blood, taken on day 0 of AZD1222 vaccination. This receptor was obtained from an adult in good health. This rearrangement joins TRBV6-5 to TRBJ2-3; D is unresolved. CDR3 nucleotide sequence: TGTGCCAGCAGTTACCTAGATACGCAGTATTTT. Encoded protein: CASSYLDTQYF.